This T cell receptor (beta chain) is drawn from a study of blood T cell repertoires in COVID-19. Study overall: Sites in the United States, Italy and Spain provided acute and convalescent COVID-19 samples.

Germline lookup yields CDR1 MDHEN and CDR2 SYDVKM. Trimming removed 6 bases from V and 4 bases from J, with 9 bases in between. The CDR3 runs to 13 residues. In the original processing: Reference gene primer amplification yielded estimated nucleated cell counts. Only in-frame clones appear in the TCRdb table, and some are missing; sequencing was by immunoSEQ multiplex PCR. The V and J calls and the clone size are those of that table, but D and trimming were determined from the DNA. The sample holds approximately 240,000 clones, around 82% seen once. This sequence was found in a woman older than 75 with active or convalescent COVID-19. The specimen was peripheral blood. The chain joins TRBV28 to TRBJ1-4; D unclear. CDR3 protein: CASRSTINEKLFF. CDR3 DNA: TGTGCCAGCAGGAGTACGATTAATGAAAAACTGTTTTTT.